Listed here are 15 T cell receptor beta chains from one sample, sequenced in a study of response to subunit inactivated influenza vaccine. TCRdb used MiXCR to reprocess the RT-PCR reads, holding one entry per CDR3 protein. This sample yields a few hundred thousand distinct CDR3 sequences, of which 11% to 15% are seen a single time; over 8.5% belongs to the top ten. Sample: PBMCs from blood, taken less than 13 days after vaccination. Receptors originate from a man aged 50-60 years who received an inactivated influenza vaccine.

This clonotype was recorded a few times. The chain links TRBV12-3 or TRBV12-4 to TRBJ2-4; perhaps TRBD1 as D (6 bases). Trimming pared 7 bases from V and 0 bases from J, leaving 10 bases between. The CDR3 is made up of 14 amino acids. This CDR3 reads CASNRALAKNIQYF. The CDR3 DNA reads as TGTGCCAGCAACAGGGCACTAGCCAAAAACATTCAGTACTTC.

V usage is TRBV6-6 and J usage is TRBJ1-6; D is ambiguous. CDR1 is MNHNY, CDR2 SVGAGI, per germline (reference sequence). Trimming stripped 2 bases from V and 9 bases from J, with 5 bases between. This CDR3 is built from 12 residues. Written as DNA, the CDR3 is TGTGCCAGCAGTTACCAGGCTTCACCCCTCCACTTT. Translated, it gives CASSYQASPLHF.

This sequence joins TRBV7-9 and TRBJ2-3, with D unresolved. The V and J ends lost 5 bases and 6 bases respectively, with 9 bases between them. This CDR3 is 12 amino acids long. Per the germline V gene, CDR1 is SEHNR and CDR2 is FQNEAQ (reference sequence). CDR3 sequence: CASSPVMDTQYF. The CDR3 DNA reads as TGTGCCAGCAGCCCCGTTATGGATACGCAGTATTTT. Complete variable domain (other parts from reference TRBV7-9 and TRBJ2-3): DTGVSQNPRHKITKRGQNVTFRCDPISEHNRLYWYRQTLGQGPEFLTYFQNEAQLEKSRLLSDRFSAERPKGSFSTLEIQRTEQGDSAMYLCASSPVMDTQYFGPGTRLTVL.

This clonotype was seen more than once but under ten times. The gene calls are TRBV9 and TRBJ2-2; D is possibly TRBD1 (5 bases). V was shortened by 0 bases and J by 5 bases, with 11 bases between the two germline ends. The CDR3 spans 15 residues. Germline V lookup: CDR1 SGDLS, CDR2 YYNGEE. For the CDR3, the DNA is TGTGCCAGCAGCGTAGAAGGCAGGGCGACCGGGGAGCTGTTTTTT. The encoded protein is CASSVEGRATGELFF.

The CDR3 is CASSPIGGADGELFF. In nucleotides, the CDR3 is TGTGCCAGCTCACCAATCGGTGGGGCCGACGGGGAGCTGTTTTTT. The rearrangement links TRBV18 to TRBJ2-2; a possible D gene is TRBD1 (5 bases). This CDR3 is built from 15 residues. Trimming took 2 bases from V and 7 from J, leaving 14 bases between them. CDR1 KGHSH and CDR2 LQKENI come from the germline V gene.

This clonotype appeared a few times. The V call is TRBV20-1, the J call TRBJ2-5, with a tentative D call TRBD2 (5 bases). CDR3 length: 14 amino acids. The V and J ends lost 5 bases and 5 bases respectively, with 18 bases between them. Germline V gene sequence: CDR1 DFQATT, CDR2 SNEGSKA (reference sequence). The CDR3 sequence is CSAPRLIATETQYF. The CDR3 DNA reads TGCAGTGCTCCCCGGCTTATAGCGACGGAGACCCAGTACTTC.

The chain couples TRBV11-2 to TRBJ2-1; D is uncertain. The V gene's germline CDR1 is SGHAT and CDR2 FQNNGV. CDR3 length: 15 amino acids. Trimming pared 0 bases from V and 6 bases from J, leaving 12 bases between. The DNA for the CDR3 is TGTGCCAGCAGCTTAGAAAGCTGGGGTGGCAATGAGCAGTTCTTC. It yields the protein CASSLESWGGNEQFF.

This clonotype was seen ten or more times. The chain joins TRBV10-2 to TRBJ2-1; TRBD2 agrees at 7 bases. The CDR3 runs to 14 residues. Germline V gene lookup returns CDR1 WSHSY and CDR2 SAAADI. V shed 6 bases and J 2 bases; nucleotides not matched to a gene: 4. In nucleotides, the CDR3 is TGCGCCAGCAGAAGGGACTACACCTACAATGAGCAGTTCTTC. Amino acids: CASRRDYTYNEQFF.

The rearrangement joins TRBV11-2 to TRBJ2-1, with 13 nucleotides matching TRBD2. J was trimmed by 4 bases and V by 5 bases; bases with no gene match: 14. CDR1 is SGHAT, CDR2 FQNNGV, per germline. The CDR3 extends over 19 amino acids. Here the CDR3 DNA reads TGTGCCAGCAGCAACCTACGGACTAGCGGGAGAGAACCTTACAATGAGCAGTTCTTC. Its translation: CASSNLRTSGREPYNEQFF.

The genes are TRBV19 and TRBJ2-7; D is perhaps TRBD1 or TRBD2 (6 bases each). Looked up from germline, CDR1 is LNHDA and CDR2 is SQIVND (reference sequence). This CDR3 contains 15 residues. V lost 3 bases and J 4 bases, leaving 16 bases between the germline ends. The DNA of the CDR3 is TGTGCCAGTAGTATCCAGACAGGAGGGGGATACGAGCAGTACTTC. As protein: CASSIQTGGGYEQYF.

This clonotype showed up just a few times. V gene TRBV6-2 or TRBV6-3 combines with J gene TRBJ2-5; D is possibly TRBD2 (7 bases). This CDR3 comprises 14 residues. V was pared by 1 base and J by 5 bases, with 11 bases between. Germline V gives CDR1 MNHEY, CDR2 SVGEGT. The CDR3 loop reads CASSYWGGKETQYF. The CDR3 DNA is TGTGCCAGCAGTTACTGGGGGGGCAAGGAGACCCAGTACTTC.

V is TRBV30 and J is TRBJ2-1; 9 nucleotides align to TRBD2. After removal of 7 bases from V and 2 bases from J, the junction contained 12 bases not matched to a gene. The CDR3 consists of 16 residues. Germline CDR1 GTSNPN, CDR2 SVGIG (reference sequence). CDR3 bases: TGTGCCTACGCCCTTAGCGGGAGTCGGACCTACAATGAGCAGTTCTTC. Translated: CAYALSGSRTYNEQFF.

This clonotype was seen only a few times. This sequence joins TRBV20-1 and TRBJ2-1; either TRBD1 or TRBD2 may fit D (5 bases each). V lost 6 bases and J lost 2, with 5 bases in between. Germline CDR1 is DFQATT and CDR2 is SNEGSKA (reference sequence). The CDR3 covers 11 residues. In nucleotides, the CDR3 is TGCAGTGCGGGGGCCTACAATGAGCAGTTCTTC. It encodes CSAGAYNEQFF.

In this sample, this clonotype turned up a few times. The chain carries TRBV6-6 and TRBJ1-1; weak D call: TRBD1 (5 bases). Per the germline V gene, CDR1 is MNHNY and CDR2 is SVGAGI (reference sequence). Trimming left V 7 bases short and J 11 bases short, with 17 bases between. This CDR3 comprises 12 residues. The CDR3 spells CASTRGDRGAFF. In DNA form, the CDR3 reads TGTGCCAGCACCCGTGGGGACCGCGGGGCTTTCTTT.

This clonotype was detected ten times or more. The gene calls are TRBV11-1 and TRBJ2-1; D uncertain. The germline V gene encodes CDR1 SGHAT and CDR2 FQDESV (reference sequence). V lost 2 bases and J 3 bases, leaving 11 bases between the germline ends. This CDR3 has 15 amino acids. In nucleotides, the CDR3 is TGTGCCAGCAGCTTAAGTCCGGCAGGCTACAATGAGCAGTTCTTC. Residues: CASSLSPAGYNEQFF.